The T cell receptor beta chain described here comes from a study of T cells in Graves' hyperthyroidism and ophthalmopathy. TCR beta CDR3 regions were amplified from RNA. Researchers ran a first-round RT-PCR on the TCR CDR3 using the HTBI primer set. TCRdb redid the calling of the multiplex PCR reads with MiXCR, one entry per CDR3 protein. The table shows more than 550,000 distinct CDR3 sequences, with approximately 19% occurring only once. The V and J ends lost 0 bases and 3 bases respectively, with 8 bases between them. The CDR3 spans 14 residues. Germline CDR1 MDHEN, CDR2 SYDVKM. Diagnosis of hyperthyroidism was new in patients aged 18 to 65, and its duration was under 2 months.

The source is a woman aged 50 to 60 with Graves' hyperthyroidism that later progressed to Graves' ophthalmopathy. The sample consisted of blood. The chain carries TRBV28 and TRBJ2-5; either TRBD1 or TRBD2 may fit D (5 bases each). The chain's CDR3 is CASSLWGEKETQYF. CDR3 nucleotides: TGTGCCAGCAGTTTATGGGGGGAAAAAGAGACCCAGTACTTC.